The 12 T cell receptor beta chains listed next were all sequenced from one sample in a study of beta chain features in type 1 diabetes. Study-wide points: Significant though moderate, a shortening of TCRB CDR3s appeared in all four CD4+ subsets of Type 1 diabetes patients.

These TCRs' antigens remain unknown. What was sequenced were expressed TCRB transcripts, since all of the isolated RNA had been reverse transcribed. Sequenced by immunoSEQ multiplex PCR; TCRdb stores in-frame clones only, minus some. This sample has fewer than 300,000 clones; roughly 22% occur once, and the top ten carry about 0.028%. Specimen: naive CD4+ T cells from blood. The receptors come from a woman between 40 and 55 years old with type 1 diabetes.

This clone has more than one count but fewer than ten. The V gene is TRBV29-1, the J gene TRBJ2-7; 11 bases align to TRBD2. CDR3 length: 13 amino acids. Trimming cost V 8 bases and J 2 bases; bases outside gene matches: 5. CDR1 and CDR2 (germline): SQVTM, ANQGSEA. As DNA, the CDR3 is TGCAGCCCAGTAGCGGGAGGGCCCTACGAGCAGTACTTC. Amino acids: CSPVAGGPYEQYF.

The chain is built from TRBV30 and TRBJ2-1, with 10 bases that match TRBD2. The V gene's germline CDR1 is GTSNPN and CDR2 SVGIG (reference sequence). The V segment lost 5 bases and the J segment 4 bases; nucleotides outside the gene matches: 5. This CDR3 comprises 14 residues. CDR3 sequence: CAWRGLAVYNEQFF. CDR3 DNA: TGTGCCTGGCGTGGACTAGCGGTTTACAATGAGCAGTTCTTC.

This clone was seen a few times. The chain couples TRBV4-3 to TRBJ2-7; 7 bases map to TRBD2. The CDR3 length is 14 residues. Germline CDR1 is LGHNA and CDR2 is YSLEER. V lost 3 bases, J lost 0 bases, and 2 bases stayed unmatched. The CDR3 protein is CASSQSGDSYEQYF. CDR3 nucleotides: TGCGCCAGCAGCCAGAGCGGGGACTCCTACGAGCAGTACTTC.

Only a few counts were recorded for this clone. The V and J genes are TRBV11-2 and TRBJ2-2, with a weak D call TRBD2 (5 bases). The V gene lost 2 bases and the J gene lost 5 bases, with 18 bases spanning the gap. The length of the CDR3 is 17 residues. Germline CDR1 and CDR2: SGHAT and FQNNGV. The DNA of the CDR3 is TGTGCCAGCAGCTTATTGCTTCTAGCTGCGACTACCGGGGAGCTGTTTTTT. Its protein product is CASSLLLLAATTGELFF.

This clone has a handful of counts. This rearrangement joins TRBV29-1 to TRBJ2-5; the D is unclear. Germline V gene lookup returns CDR1 SQVTM and CDR2 ANQGSEA. The CDR3 totals 11 residues. Trimming removed 3 bases from V and 4 bases from J, with 6 bases in between. The CDR3 spells CSVDGRETQYF. The CDR3 DNA reads as TGCAGCGTTGACGGTCGAGAGACCCAGTACTTC.

The chain employs TRBV9 and TRBJ2-5; TRBD2 aligns across 11 bases. V shed 3 bases, J shed 5 bases, and the junction held 9 bases outside the gene matches. Germline CDR1 reads SGDLS; CDR2 reads YYNGEE. The length of the CDR3 is 16 residues. The CDR3 DNA is TGTGCCAGCAGCGCCTTACTAGCGGGAGATTTGGAGACCCAGTACTTC. Amino acid sequence: CASSALLAGDLETQYF.

This chain links TRBV5-6 with TRBJ1-4; D gene uncertain. Trimming cost V 4 bases and J 7 bases, with 11 bases left between them. CDR3 length: 13 amino acids. Germline V gives CDR1 SGHDT, CDR2 YYEEEE. This CDR3 reads CASSRLAGEKLFF. The CDR3 DNA sequence: TGTGCCAGCAGCCGCCTCGCGGGTGAAAAACTGTTTTTT.

The chain joins TRBV5-4 to TRBJ2-6, with D unclear. The CDR3 length is 17 residues. The V gene lost 2 bases and the J gene lost 1 base, with 13 bases spanning the gap. Germline CDR1 SGHNT, CDR2 YYREEE (reference sequence). The CDR3 region has the DNA TGTGCCAGCAGCTTATCTTCCTTCAGGTCTGGGGCCAACGTCCTGACTTTC. Encoded protein: CASSLSSFRSGANVLTF. Based on the CDR3 plus reference TRBV5-4 and TRBJ2-6, the full variable domain is ETGVTQSPTHLIKTRGQQVTLRCSSQSGHNTVSWYQQALGQGPQFIFQYYREEENGRGNFPPRFSGLQFPNYSSELNVNALELDDSALYLCASSLSSFRSGANVLTFGAGSRLTVL.

This clone was recorded a few times. J is TRBJ2-5 and V is TRBV6-5; 10 bases agree with TRBD1. The CDR3 contains 15 residues. Germline V gene data show CDR1 as MNHEY and CDR2 as SVGAGI. The trim removed 5 bases at V and 2 bases at J, leaving 5 bases unmatched. The CDR3 region has the DNA TGTGCCAGCAGTCACCGGGACAGGGGACAAGAGACCCAGTACTTC. Translating it yields CASSHRDRGQETQYF.

The CDR3 region is CSGSGQGVGAGELFF. The CDR3 DNA is TGCAGCGGCTCGGGACAGGGGGTCGGGGCCGGGGAGCTGTTTTTT. The V call is TRBV29-1, the J call TRBJ2-2; 11 bases fit TRBD1. The J segment lost 6 bases and the V segment lost 7 bases, leaving 10 bases of the junction unmatched. CDR3 length equals 15 residues. Looked up from germline, CDR1 is SQVTM and CDR2 is ANQGSEA.

V usage is TRBV2 and J usage is TRBJ2-7; no clear D. Germline assignment: CDR1 SNHLY and CDR2 FYNNEI. The CDR3 has 11 amino acids. Trimming left V 3 bases short and J 7 bases short, with 7 bases between. The CDR3: CASSEAPEQYF. CDR3 bases: TGTGCCAGCAGTGAGGCCCCAGAGCAGTACTTC.

This clone was detected only a few times. This sequence joins TRBV29-1 and TRBJ2-1, with TRBD2 matching 7 bases. The CDR3 is made up of 14 amino acids. Germline V lookup: CDR1 SQVTM, CDR2 ANQGSEA. After removal of 4 bases from V and 10 bases from J, the junction contained 13 bases not matched to a gene. CDR3 residues: CSVAPRLAFHEQFF. As DNA, the CDR3 is TGCAGCGTTGCACCCAGACTAGCTTTCCACGAGCAGTTCTTC.